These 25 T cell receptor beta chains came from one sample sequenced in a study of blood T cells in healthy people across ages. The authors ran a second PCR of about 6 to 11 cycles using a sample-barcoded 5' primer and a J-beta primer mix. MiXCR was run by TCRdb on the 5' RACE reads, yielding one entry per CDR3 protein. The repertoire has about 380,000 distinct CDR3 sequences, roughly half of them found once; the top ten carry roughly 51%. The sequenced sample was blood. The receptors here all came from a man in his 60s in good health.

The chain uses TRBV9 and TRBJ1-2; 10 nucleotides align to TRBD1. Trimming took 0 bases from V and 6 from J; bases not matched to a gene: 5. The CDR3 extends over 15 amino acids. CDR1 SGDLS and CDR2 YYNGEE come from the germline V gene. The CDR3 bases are TGTGCCAGCAGCGTAGAGGGGACAGGGGTGAATGGCTACACCTTC. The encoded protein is CASSVEGTGVNGYTF.

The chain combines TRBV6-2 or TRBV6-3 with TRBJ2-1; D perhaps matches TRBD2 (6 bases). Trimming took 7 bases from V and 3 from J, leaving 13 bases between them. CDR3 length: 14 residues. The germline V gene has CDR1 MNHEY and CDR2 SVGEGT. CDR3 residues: CASTTGDVYNEQFF. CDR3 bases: TGTGCCAGCACGACGGGGGACGTCTACAATGAGCAGTTCTTC.

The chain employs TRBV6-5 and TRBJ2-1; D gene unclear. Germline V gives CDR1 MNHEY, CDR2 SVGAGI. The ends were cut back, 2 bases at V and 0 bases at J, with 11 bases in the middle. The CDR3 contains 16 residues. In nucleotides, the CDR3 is TGTGCCAGCAGTTACGGATCCGCGAGCTCCTACAATGAGCAGTTCTTC. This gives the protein CASSYGSASSYNEQFF.

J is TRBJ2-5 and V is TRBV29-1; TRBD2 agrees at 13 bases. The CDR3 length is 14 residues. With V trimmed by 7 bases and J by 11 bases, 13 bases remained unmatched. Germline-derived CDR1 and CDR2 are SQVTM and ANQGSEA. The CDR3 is CSGAGLAGMVEQYF. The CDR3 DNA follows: TGCAGCGGTGCGGGACTAGCGGGAATGGTTGAGCAGTACTTC.

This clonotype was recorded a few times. CDR3 sequence reads: CASSRQVPGTYEQYF. The CDR3, as DNA: TGTGCCAGCAGCCGACAGGTCCCTGGGACCTACGAGCAGTACTTC. The gene calls are TRBV28 and TRBJ2-7, with D tentatively TRBD1 (6 bases). Germline V gene lookup returns CDR1 MDHEN and CDR2 SYDVKM. There are 15 residues in the CDR3. V lost 6 bases, J lost 2 bases, and 17 bases lay in between.

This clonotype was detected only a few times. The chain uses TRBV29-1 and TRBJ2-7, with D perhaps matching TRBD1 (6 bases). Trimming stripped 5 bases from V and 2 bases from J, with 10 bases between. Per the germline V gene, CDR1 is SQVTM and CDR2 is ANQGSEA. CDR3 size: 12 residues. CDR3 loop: CSVKQGTYEQYF. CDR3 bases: TGCAGCGTTAAACAGGGAACCTACGAGCAGTACTTC.

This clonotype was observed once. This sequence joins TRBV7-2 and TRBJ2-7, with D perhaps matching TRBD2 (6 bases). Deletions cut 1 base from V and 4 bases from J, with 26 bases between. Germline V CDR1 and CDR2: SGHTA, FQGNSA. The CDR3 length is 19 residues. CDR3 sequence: CASSLEAGRIGRSQYEQYF. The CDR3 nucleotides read TGTGCCAGCAGCTTAGAAGCGGGTAGGATCGGTCGATCACAGTACGAGCAGTACTTC.

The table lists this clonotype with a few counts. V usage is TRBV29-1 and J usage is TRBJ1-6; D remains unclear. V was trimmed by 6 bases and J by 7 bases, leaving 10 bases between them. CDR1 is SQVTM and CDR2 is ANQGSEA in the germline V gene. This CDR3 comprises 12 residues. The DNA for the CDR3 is TGCAGCGTGTCCGATCCGAATTCACCCCTCCACTTT. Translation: CSVSDPNSPLHF.

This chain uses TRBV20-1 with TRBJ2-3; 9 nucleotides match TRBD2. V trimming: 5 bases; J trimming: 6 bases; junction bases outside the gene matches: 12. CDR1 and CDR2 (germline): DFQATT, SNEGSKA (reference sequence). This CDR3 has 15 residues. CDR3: CSAPPAGGKLDTQYF. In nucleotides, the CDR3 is TGCAGTGCTCCTCCCGCGGGGGGGAAATTGGATACGCAGTATTTT.

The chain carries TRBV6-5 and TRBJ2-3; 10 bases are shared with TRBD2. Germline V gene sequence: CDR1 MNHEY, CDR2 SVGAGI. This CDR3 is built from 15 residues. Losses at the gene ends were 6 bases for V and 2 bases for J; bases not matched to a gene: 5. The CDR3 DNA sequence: TGTGCCAGCAGGCCTAGCGGGAGCCTCACAGATACGCAGTATTTT. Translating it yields CASRPSGSLTDTQYF.

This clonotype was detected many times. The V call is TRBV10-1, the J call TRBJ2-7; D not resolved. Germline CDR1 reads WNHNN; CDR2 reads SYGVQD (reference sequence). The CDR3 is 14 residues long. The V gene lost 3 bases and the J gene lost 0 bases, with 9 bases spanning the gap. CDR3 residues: CASSDHRSSYEQYF. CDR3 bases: TGCGCCAGCAGTGACCACCGGTCCTCCTACGAGCAGTACTTC.

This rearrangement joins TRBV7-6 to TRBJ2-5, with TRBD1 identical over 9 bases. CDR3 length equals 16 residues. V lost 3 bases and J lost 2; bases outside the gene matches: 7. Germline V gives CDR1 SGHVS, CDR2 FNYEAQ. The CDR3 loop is CASSLGGTGTQETQYF. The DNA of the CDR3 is TGTGCCAGCAGCTTGGGGGGGACAGGGACTCAAGAGACCCAGTACTTC.

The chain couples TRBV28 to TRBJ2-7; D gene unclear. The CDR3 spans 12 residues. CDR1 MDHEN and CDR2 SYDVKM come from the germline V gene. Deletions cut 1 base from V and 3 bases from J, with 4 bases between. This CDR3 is CASSLLYYEQYF. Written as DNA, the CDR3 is TGTGCCAGCAGTTTATTATACTACGAGCAGTACTTC.

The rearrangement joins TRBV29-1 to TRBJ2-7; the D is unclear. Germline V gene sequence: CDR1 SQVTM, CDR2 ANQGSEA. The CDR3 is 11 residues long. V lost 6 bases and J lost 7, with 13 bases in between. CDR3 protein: CSVYRMGEQYF. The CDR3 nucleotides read TGCAGCGTCTACCGCATGGGGGAGCAGTACTTC.

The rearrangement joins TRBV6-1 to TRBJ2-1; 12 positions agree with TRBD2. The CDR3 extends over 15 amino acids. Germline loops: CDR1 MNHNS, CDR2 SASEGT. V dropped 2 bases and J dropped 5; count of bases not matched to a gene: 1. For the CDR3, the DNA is TGTGCCAGCAGTGAACTAGCGGGGGGGCACAATGAGCAGTTCTTC. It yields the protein CASSELAGGHNEQFF.

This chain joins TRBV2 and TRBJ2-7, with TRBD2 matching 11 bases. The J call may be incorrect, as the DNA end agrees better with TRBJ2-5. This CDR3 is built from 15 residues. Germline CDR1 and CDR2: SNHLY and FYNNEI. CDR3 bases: TGTGCCAGCAGTGAAAAGGGACTAGCGGCCCAGACCCAGTACTTC. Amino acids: CASSEKGLAAQTQYF.

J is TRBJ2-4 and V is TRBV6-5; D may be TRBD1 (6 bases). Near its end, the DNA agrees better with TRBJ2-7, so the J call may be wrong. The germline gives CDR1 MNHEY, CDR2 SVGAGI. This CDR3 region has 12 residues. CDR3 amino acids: CASNQRGGEQYF. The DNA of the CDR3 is TGTGCCAGCAACCAGAGAGGGGGCGAGCAGTACTTC.

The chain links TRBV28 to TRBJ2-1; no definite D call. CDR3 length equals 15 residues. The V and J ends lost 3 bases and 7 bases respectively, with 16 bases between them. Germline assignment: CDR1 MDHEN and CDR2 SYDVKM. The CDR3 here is CASSFELGIRNEQFF. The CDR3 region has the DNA TGTGCCAGCAGTTTTGAGCTGGGAATCCGGAATGAGCAGTTCTTC. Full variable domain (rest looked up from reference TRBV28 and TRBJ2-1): DVKVTQSSRYLVKRTGEKVFLECVQDMDHENMFWYRQDPGLGLRLIYFSYDVKMKEKGDIPEGYSVSREKKERFSLILESASTNQTSMYLCASSFELGIRNEQFFGPGTRLTVL.

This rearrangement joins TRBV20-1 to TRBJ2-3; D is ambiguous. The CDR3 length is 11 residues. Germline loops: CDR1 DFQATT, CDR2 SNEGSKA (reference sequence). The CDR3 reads CSPTSTDTQYF. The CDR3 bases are TGCAGCCCCACTAGCACAGATACGCAGTATTTT.

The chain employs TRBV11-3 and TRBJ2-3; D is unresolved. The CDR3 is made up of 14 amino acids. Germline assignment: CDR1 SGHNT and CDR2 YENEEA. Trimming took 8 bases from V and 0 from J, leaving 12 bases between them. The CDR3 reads CASASGISTDTQYF. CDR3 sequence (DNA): TGTGCCAGCGCGTCTGGAATTAGCACAGATACGCAGTATTTT.

The CDR3 sequence is CASSYTRGGGDTDTQYF. The DNA for the CDR3 is TGTGCCAGCAGTTACACCAGGGGAGGGGGAGACACAGATACGCAGTATTTT. The rearrangement joins TRBV6-6 to TRBJ2-3; D perhaps matches TRBD2 (7 bases). The CDR3 is 17 amino acids. V lost 2 bases and J lost 2, with 17 bases in between. CDR1 and CDR2 from the germline V gene are MNHNY and SVGAGI (reference sequence).

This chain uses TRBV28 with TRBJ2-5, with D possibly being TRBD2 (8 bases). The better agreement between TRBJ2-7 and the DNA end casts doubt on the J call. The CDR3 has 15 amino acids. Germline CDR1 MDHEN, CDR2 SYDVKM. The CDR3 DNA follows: TGTGCCAGCACCCCCAGGGACAGCCGGGGGGGCGAGCAGTACTTC. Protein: CASTPRDSRGGEQYF.

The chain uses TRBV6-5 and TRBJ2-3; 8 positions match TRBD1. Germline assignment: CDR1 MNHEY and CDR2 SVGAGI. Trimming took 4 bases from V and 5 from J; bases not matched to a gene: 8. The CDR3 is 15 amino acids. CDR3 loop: CASSSRTGFRDTQYF. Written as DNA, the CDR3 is TGTGCCAGCAGTTCCCGGACAGGGTTTAGAGATACGCAGTATTTT.

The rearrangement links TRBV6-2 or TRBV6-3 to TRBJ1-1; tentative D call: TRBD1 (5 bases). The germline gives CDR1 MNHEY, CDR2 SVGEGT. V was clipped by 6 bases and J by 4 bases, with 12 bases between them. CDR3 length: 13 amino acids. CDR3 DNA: TGTGCCAGCAGGCTACAGGTTTTCACTGAAGCTTTCTTT. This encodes CASRLQVFTEAFF.

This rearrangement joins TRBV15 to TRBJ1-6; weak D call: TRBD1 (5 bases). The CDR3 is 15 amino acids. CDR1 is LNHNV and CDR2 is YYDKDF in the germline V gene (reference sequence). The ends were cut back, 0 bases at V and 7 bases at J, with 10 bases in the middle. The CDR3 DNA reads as TGTGCCACCAGCAGAGATGGGCAGGGAAATTCACCCCTCCACTTT. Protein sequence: CATSRDGQGNSPLHF.